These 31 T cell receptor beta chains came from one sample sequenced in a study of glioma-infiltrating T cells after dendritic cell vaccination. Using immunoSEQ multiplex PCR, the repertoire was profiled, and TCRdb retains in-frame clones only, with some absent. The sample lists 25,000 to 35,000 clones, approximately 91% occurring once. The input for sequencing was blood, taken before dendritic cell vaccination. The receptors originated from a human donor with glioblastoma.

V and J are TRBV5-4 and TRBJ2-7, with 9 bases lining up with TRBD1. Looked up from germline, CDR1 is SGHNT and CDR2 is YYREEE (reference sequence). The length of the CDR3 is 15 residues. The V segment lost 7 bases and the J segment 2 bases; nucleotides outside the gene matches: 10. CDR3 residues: CASSPEGQGAYEQYF. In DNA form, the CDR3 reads TGTGCCAGCTCCCCCGAGGGACAGGGCGCCTACGAGCAGTACTTC.

CDR3 amino acids: CASSQAGNYGYTF. In DNA form, the CDR3 reads TGTGCCAGCTCACAGGCGGGGAACTATGGCTACACCTTC. The J gene is TRBJ1-2, the V gene TRBV18; D is unclear. The germline CDR1 and CDR2 sequences are KGHSH and LQKENI. This CDR3 is built from 13 residues. Trimming removed 4 bases at V and 2 bases at J, with 8 bases between. The full variable domain, in which reference TRBV18 and TRBJ1-2 provide the parts outside the CDR3, is NAGVMQNPRHLVRRRGQEARLRCSPMKGHSHVYWYRQLPEEGLKFMVYLQKENIIDESGMPKERFSAEFPKEGPSILRIQQVVRGDSAAYFCASSQAGNYGYTFGSGTRLTVV.

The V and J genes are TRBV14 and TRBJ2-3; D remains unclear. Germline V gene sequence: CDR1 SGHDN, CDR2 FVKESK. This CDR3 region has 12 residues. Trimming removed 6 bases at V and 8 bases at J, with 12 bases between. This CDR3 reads CASRDSTGTQYF. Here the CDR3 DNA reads TGTGCCAGCAGAGACTCCACCGGTACGCAGTATTTT.

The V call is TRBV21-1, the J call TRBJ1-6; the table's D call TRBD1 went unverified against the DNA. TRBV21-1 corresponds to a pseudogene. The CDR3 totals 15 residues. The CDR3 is CASSTIAQANSPLHF. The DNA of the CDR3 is TGTGCCAGCAGCACCATCGCCCAGGCGAATTCACCCCTCCACTTT.

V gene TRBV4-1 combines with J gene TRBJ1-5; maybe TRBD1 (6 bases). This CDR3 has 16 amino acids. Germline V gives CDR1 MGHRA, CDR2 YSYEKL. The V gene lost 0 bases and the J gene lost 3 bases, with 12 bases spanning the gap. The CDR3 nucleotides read TGCGCCAGCAGCCAAGATATCAAGGGGGTCAATCAGCCCCAGCATTTT. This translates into CASSQDIKGVNQPQHF.

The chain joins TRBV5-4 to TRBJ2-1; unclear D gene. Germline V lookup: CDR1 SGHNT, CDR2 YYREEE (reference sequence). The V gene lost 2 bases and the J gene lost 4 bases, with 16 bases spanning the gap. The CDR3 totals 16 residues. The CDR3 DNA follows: TGTGCCAGCAGCTTATCGAAGCTCCGAGGTTACAATGAGCAGTTCTTC. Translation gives CASSLSKLRGYNEQFF.

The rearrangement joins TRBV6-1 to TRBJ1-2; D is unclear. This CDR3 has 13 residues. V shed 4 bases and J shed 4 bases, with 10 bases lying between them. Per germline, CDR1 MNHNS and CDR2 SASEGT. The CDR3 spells CASSVVSGYGYTF. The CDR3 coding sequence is TGTGCCAGCAGTGTAGTCTCCGGCTATGGCTACACCTTC.

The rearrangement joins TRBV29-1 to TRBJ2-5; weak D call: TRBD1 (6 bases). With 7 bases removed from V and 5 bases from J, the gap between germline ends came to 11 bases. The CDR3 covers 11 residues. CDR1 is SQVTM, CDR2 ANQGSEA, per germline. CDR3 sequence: CSAGGWETQYF. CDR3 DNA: TGCAGCGCTGGGGGCTGGGAGACCCAGTACTTC.

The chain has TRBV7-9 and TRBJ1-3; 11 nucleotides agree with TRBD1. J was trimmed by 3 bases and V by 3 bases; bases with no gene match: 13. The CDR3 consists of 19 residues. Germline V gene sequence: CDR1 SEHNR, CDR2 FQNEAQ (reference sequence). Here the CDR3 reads CASSFAGTGGVLGGNTIYF. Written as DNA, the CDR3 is TGTGCCAGCAGCTTTGCCGGGACAGGGGGGGTCCTCGGTGGAAACACCATATATTTT.

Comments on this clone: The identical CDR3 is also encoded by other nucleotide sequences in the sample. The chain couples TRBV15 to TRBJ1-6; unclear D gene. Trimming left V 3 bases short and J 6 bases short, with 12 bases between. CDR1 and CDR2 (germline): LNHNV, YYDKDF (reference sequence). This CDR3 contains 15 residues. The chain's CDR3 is CATSSLGVGNSPLHF. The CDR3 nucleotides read TGTGCCACCAGCAGCCTCGGGGTGGGTAATTCACCCCTCCACTTT.

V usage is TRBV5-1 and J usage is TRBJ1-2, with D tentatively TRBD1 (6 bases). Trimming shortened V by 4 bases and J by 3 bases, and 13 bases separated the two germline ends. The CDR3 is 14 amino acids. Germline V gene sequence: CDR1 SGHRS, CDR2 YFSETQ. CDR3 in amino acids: CASSAAAGDYGYTF. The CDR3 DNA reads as TGCGCCAGCAGCGCCGCCGCAGGGGACTATGGCTACACCTTC.

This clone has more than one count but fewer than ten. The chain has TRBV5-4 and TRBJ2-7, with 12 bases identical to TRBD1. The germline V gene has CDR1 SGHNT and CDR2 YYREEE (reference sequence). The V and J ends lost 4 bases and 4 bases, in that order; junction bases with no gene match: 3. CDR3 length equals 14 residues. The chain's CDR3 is CASSQGQGAYEQYF. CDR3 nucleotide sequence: TGTGCCAGCAGCCAGGGACAGGGGGCGTACGAGCAGTACTTC.

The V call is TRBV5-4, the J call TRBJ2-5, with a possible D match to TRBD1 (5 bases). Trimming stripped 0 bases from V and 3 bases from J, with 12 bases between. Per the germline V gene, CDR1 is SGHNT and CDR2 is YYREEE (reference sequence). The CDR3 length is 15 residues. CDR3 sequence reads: CASSLGQGLEETQYF. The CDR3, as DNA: TGTGCCAGCAGCTTGGGGCAGGGCCTAGAAGAGACCCAGTACTTC.

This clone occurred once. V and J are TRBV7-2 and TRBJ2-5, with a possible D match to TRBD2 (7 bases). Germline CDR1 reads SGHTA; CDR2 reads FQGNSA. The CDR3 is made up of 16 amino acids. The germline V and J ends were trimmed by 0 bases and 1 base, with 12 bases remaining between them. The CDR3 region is CASSLALGGAQETQYF. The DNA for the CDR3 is TGTGCCAGCAGCTTAGCGCTGGGGGGGGCCCAAGAGACCCAGTACTTC.

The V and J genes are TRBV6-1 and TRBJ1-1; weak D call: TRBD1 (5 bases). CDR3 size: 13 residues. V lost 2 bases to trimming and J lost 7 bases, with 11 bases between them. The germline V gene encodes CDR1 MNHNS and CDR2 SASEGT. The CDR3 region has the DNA TGTGCCAGCAGTGAAACACCGGGACTTGAAGCTTTCTTT. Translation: CASSETPGLEAFF.

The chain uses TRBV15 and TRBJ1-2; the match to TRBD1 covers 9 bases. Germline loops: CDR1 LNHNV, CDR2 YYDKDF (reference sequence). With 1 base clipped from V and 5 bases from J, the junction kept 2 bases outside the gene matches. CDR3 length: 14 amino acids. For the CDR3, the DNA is TGTGCCACCAGCAGAGGGACAGGGGATTATGGCTACACCTTC. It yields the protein CATSRGTGDYGYTF.

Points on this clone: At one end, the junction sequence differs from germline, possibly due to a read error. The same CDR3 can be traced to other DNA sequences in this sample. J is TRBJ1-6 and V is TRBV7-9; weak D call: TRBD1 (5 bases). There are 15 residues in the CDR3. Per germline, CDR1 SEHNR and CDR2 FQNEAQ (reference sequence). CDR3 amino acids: CASSQGGSYNSPLHF. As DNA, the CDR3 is TGTGCCAGCAGCCAGGGCGGCTCCTATAATTCCCCCCTCCACTTT.

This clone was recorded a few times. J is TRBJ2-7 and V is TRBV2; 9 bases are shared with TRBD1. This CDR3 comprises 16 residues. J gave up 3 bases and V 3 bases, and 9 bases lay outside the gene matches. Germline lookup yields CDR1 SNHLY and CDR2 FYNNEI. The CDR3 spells CASSDPMPGQGYEQYF. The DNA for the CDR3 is TGTGCCAGCAGTGACCCAATGCCGGGACAGGGCTACGAGCAGTACTTC.

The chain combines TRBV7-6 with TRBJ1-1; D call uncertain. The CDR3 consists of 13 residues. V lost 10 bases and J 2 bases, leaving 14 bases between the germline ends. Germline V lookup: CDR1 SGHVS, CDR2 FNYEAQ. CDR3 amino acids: CATAAGTNTEAFF. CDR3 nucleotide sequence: TGTGCCACCGCCGCAGGTACAAACACTGAAGCTTTCTTT.

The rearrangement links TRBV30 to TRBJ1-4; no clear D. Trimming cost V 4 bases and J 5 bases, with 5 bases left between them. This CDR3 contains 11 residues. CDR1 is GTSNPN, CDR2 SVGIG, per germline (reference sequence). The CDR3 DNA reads TGTGCCTGGAACCAGAATGAAAAACTGTTTTTT. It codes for CAWNQNEKLFF.

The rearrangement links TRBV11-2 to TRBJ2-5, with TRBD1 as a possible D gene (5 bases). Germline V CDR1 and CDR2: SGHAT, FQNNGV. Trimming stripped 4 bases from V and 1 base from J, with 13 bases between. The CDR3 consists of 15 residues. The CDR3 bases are TGTGCCAGCAGCTATACTGGGGCTAGCCAAGAGACCCAGTACTTC. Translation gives CASSYTGASQETQYF.

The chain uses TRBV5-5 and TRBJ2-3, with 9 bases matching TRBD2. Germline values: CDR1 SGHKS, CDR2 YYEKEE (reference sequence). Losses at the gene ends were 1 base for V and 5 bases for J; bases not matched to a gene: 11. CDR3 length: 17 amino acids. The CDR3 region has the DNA TGTGCCAGCAGCTTGTTCCAGCGGGGGGCCGGGGGAGATACGCAGTATTTT. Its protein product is CASSLFQRGAGGDTQYF.

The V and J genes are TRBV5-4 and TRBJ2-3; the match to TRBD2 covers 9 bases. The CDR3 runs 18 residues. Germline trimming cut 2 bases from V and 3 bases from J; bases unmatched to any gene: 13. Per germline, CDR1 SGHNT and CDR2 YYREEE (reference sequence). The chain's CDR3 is CASSFRRGGGAMTDTQYF. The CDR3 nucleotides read TGTGCCAGCAGCTTTCGTCGTGGCGGGGGGGCGATGACAGATACGCAGTATTTT. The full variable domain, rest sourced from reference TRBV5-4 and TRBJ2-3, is ETGVTQSPTHLIKTRGQQVTLRCSSQSGHNTVSWYQQALGQGPQFIFQYYREEENGRGNFPPRFSGLQFPNYSSELNVNALELDDSALYLCASSFRRGGGAMTDTQYFGPGTRLTVL.

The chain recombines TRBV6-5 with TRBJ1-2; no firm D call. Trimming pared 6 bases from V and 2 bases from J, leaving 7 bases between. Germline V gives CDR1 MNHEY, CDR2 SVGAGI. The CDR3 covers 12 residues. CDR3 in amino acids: CASRSRNYGYTF. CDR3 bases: TGTGCCAGCAGGTCCAGGAACTATGGCTACACCTTC.

CDR3 protein: CASSPGQGFPNYGYTF. CDR3 DNA: TGTGCCAGCAGCCCCGGACAGGGATTCCCCAACTATGGCTACACCTTC. This chain connects TRBV7-2 to TRBJ1-2, with TRBD1 matching 8 bases. This CDR3 region has 16 residues. V dropped 5 bases and J dropped 2; count of bases not matched to a gene: 10. Per germline, CDR1 SGHTA and CDR2 FQGNSA. Supplemented by reference TRBV7-2 and TRBJ1-2, the full variable domain reads GAGVSQSPSNKVTEKGKDVELRCDPISGHTALYWYRQSLGQGLEFLIYFQGNSAPDKSGLPSDRFSAERTGGSVSTLTIQRTQQEDSAVYLCASSPGQGFPNYGYTFGSGTRLTVV.

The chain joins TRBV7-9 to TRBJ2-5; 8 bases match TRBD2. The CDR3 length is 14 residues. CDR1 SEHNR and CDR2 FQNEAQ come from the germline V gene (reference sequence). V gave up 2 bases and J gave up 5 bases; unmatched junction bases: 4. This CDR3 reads CASSLRGGKETQYF. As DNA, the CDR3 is TGTGCCAGCAGCTTACGGGGGGGCAAGGAGACCCAGTACTTC.

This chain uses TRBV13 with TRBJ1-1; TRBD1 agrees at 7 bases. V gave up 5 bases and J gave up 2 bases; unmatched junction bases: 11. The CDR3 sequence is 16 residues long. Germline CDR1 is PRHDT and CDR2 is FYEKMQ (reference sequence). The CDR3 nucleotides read TGTGCCAGCAGCATCTTCTACAGGGGACGAAACACTGAAGCTTTCTTT. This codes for CASSIFYRGRNTEAFF.

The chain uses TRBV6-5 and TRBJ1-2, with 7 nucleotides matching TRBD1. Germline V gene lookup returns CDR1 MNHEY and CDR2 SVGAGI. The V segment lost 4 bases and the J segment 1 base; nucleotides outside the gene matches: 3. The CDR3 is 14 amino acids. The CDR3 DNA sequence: TGTGCCAGCAGTTTGGGACAGCATAACTATGGCTACACCTTC. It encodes CASSLGQHNYGYTF.

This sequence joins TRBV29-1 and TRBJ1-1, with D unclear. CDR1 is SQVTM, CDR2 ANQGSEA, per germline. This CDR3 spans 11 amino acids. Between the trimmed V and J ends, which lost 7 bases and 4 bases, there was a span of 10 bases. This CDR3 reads CSARSGTEAFF. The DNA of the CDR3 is TGCAGCGCGCGATCTGGCACTGAAGCTTTCTTT.

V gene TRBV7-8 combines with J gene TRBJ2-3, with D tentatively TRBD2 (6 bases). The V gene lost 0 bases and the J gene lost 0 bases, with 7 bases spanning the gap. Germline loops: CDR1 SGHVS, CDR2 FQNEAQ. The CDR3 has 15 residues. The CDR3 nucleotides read TGTGCCAGCAGCTTAGCGGGGGGAAGCACAGATACGCAGTATTTT. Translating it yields CASSLAGGSTDTQYF.

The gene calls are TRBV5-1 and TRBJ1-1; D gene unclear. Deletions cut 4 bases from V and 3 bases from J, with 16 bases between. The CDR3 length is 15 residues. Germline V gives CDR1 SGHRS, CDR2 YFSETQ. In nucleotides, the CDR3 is TGCGCCAGCAGCCTTTCTTTGCCCGGGGACACTGAAGCTTTCTTT. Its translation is CASSLSLPGDTEAFF.